This T cell receptor beta chain was found in a study of tumor-infiltrating lymphocytes in primary liver carcinoma. About the research overall: The patient group consisted of men and women aged 30 to 69 years.

As to this clonotype: The junction does not match germline at one end; this may be a read error.

TCR beta cDNA was made from 450 to 500 ng total RNA with a constant-region primer. Slightly modified ARM-PCR, run as three nested multiplex PCR rounds, produced the TCR beta libraries. The first two PCR rounds used TRBV1-TRBV30 forward primers with a C-beta reverse primer, about 10 cycles each. TCRdb redid the calling of the multiplex PCR reads with MiXCR, one entry per CDR3 protein. Of about 78,000 distinct CDR3 sequences listed, about 64% are singletons. Looked up from germline, CDR1 is MNHEY and CDR2 is SVGAGI. The CDR3 is 15 amino acids. Taking about 19-32 mg of unsorted bulk tissue, the authors co-extracted RNA and DNA. Sampling targeted five separate regions of each tumor, which included the tumor centre.

This receptor was identified in a woman aged 55-69 years with primary liver carcinoma and hepatitis B virus infection. V and J are TRBV6-5 and TRBJ2-5; 9 bases map to TRBD1. Sequencing was carried out using liver tumor tissue from sampling region 4. As for subset: tumor region T4, right-lateral pole. CDR3 amino acids: CARSYPRDREETQYF. The CDR3 nucleotides are TGTGCCAGGAGTTACCCGAGGGACAGGGAAGAGACCCAGTACTTC.